This TCR beta chain was sequenced in a study of CD8 T cells in ankylosing spondylitis. On this clonotype: Its antigen is not identified.

Study findings and constraints: Among TCR beta sequences, a motif of eight highly homologous variants appeared characteristic of ankylosing spondylitis blood. It was reported that disease-linked clones were significantly enriched in matched ankylosing spondylitis synovial fluid. There were earlier reports of some motif variants in reactive arthritis synovial fluid and blood.

V shed 1 base, J shed 9 bases, and the junction held 11 bases outside the gene matches. Germline V lookup: CDR1 LGHDT, CDR2 YNNKEL (reference sequence). The CDR3 extends over 17 amino acids. A quantitative 5'-RACE method, one with molecular barcodes, was used to make TCR beta libraries. TCRdb processed the 5' RACE reads anew with MiXCR; each CDR3 protein has one entry. The table has a few hundred thousand distinct CDR3 sequences, 20% to 25% seen once; the top ten hold about a sixth. The rearrangement links TRBV3-1 to TRBJ2-1; the match to TRBD1 covers 11 bases. This receptor was identified in a male donor with ankylosing spondylitis. Input material: blood, either unsorted or a sorted T cell fraction (not recorded which). CDR3 coding DNA: TGTGCCAGCAGCCAAGTCCCGGGGACAGGGGGAAGGCGTGAGCAGTTCTTC. Protein product: CASSQVPGTGGRREQFF.